This record concerns one TCR beta chain sequence. What it binds is not known. The data are from a study of CXCR3-negative and CXCR3-positive naive CD8 T cells. Study results and caveats: Memory CD8+ cells had much lower diversity, and both naive subsets had comparably high diversity. Naive CXCR3-negative cells resembled naive CXCR3-positive cells in TRBV-TRBJ usage; memory cells differed. TRB CDR3 properties served as the basis for inferring TCR strength, and surface CD5 was comparable between naive subsets.

The authors made the TRB cDNA libraries by 5' RACE using UMI labels. Reprocessing the 5' RACE reads, TCRdb reports a single entry for every CDR3 protein and omits DNA. This sample's table has roughly 39,000 distinct CDR3 sequences. This CDR3 region has 12 residues. Germline V lookup: CDR1 SQVTM, CDR2 ANQGSEA. Sequenced sample: memory CD8+ T cells from blood. V is TRBV29-1 and J is TRBJ2-2; TCRdb lists TRBD1, though no DNA is available to test this call. This clonotype was obtained from a human donor in good health. Some clones in this sample may be carry-over from other donors' samples. CDR3: CSALDSTGELFF.